This T cell receptor (beta chain) was identified in a study of shared clonotypes between healthy human individuals. The method was immunoSEQ multiplex PCR; TCRdb's version includes in-frame clones alone and lacks a portion of them. The sample has 1,500,000 or so clones, 98% seen once; the top ten hold approximately 0.4%. The TCR originated in a man in his thirties or forties in good health. Sequencing was done on a sample of naive CD4+ T cells sorted from blood. The sample's subset: CD45RA+ positively selected.

The CDR3 nucleotides read TGTGCCAGCAGTTACTCGGGAACGGTGGACAATGAGCAGTTCTTC. Protein sequence: CASSYSGTVDNEQFF. The rearrangement uses TRBV6-5 and TRBJ2-1; D remains unclear. Trimming took off 0 bases at V and 5 bases at J, with 11 bases between the two ends. The CDR3 has 15 residues. Germline V lookup: CDR1 MNHEY, CDR2 SVGAGI.